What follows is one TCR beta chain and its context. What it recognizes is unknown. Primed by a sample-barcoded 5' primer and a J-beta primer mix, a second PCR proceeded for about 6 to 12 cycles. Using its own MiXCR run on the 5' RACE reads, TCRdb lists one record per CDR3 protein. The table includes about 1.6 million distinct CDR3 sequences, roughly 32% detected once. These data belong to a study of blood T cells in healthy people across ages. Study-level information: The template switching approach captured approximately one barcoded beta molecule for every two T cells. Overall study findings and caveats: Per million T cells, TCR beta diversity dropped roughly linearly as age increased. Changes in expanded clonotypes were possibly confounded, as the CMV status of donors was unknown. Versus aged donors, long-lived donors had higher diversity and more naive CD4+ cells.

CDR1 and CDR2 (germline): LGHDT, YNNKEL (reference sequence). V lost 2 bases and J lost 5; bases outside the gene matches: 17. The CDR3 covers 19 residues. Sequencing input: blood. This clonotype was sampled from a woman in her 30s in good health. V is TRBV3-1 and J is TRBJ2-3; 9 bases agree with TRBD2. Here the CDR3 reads CASSQRWALRGGGKDTQYF. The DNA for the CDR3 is TGTGCCAGCAGCCAAAGATGGGCCTTACGCGGGGGGGGCAAAGATACGCAGTATTTT.